The 30 T cell receptor beta chains given below trace back to one sample, sequenced in a study of cytomegalovirus exposure and HLA in healthy donors. Primers: 60 Vbeta forward and 13 Jbeta reverse. Profiling relied on immunoSEQ multiplex PCR, and the TCRdb table lists in-frame clones only, not all of them. The sample includes 100,000 to 150,000 clones, about 80% of them seen just once. The material sequenced was PBMCs. The receptor set was obtained from a boy aged 2-15 years in good health and CMV-seronegative.

The chain carries TRBV5-5 and TRBJ1-1; possibly TRBD1 for D (5 bases). With 2 bases removed from V and 6 bases from J, the gap between germline ends came to 17 bases. This CDR3 comprises 15 residues. Germline V CDR1 and CDR2: SGHKS, YYEKEE (reference sequence). The CDR3 reads CASSLLQRPGAEAFF. CDR3 nucleotide sequence: TGTGCCAGCAGCTTACTACAGCGGCCGGGGGCTGAAGCTTTCTTT.

Of note for this clone: The junction shows a germline mismatch at one end, possibly a read error. The rearrangement joins TRBV7-7 to TRBJ2-5, with D possibly being TRBD1 (6 bases). The germline CDR1 and CDR2 sequences are SSHAT and FNYEAQ (reference sequence). This CDR3 spans 13 amino acids. CDR3 sequence (DNA): TGTGCTAGCAGCTCAGAACAGGGAAAGACCCAGTACTTC. Amino acids: CASSSEQGKTQYF. The full variable domain, with the rest looked up from reference TRBV7-7 and TRBJ2-5, is GAGVSQSPRYKVTKRGQDVTLRCDPISSHATLYWYQQALGQGPEFLTYFNYEAQPDKSGLPSDRFSAERPEGSISTLTIQRTEQRDSAMYRCASSSEQGKTQYFGPGTRLLVL.

This clone was counted a few times. The chain carries TRBV6-1 and TRBJ2-3; TRBD1 matches 7 bases. This CDR3 region has 14 residues. Germline V CDR1 and CDR2: MNHNS, SASEGT. Trimming at V came to 3 bases and at J to 6 bases, leaving 6 bases not matched to a gene. The CDR3 region is CASSDGTGADTQYF. The DNA for the CDR3 is TGTGCCAGCAGTGACGGCACAGGGGCGGATACGCAGTATTTT.

This chain links TRBV6-6 with TRBJ1-3, with 7 nucleotides matching TRBD1. V was pared by 4 bases and J by 2 bases, with 8 bases of the junction left unmatched. This CDR3 is 16 amino acids long. Germline CDR1 MNHNY, CDR2 SVGAGI (reference sequence). CDR3 nucleotide sequence: TGTGCCAGCAGTTTTGGGACAGACATAGCTGGAAACACCATATATTTT. Protein product: CASSFGTDIAGNTIYF.

In this sample, this clone turned up once. The rearrangement links TRBV15 to TRBJ2-7, with 9 bases aligning to TRBD2. Trimming at V came to 0 bases and at J to 5 bases, leaving 11 bases not matched to a gene. CDR3 length equals 17 residues. Germline V lookup: CDR1 LNHNV, CDR2 YYDKDF (reference sequence). The CDR3 nucleotides read TGTGCCACCAGCAGAGAAGGGAGTCTAGCGGGAAGTAACGAGCAGTACGTC. This encodes CATSREGSLAGSNEQYV.

The chain recombines TRBV30 with TRBJ1-2; 7 bases are shared with TRBD1. Per the germline V gene, CDR1 is GTSNPN and CDR2 is SVGIG (reference sequence). The CDR3 loop spans 17 amino acids. The trim removed 0 bases at V and 7 bases at J, leaving 17 bases unmatched. The CDR3 bases are TGTGCCTGGAGTGTATGGGGGATTCGGTGGAGGGGGCTTGGCTACACCTTC. This translates into CAWSVWGIRWRGLGYTF.

CDR3 DNA sequence: TGTGCCAGTAGTATGGAGGGACGTAGCAATCAGCCCCAGCATTTT. As protein: CASSMEGRSNQPQHF. This chain joins TRBV19 and TRBJ1-5; possibly TRBD1 for D (5 bases). The CDR3 runs to 15 residues. In germline, CDR1 is LNHDA, CDR2 SQIVND (reference sequence). Trimming shortened V by 3 bases and J by 0 bases, and 9 bases separated the two germline ends.

The rearrangement joins TRBV2 to TRBJ1-5; D uncertain. Trimming pared 7 bases from V and 4 bases from J, leaving 11 bases between. The CDR3 sequence is 13 residues long. Germline V CDR1 and CDR2: SNHLY, FYNNEI. Here the CDR3 reads CASTRTGNQPQHF. CDR3 nucleotide sequence: TGTGCCAGCACCCGTACGGGGAATCAGCCCCAGCATTTT. Filled out from reference TRBV2 and TRBJ1-5, the complete variable domain reads EPEVTQTPSHQVTQMGQEVILRCVPISNHLYFYWYRQILGQKVEFLVSFYNNEISEKSEIFDDQFSVERPDGSNFTLKIRSTKLEDSAMYFCASTRTGNQPQHFGDGTRLSIL.

The CDR3 region has the DNA TGCAGCGTTGTAGGCATACGCGGGGTAAAGGACGAGCAGTACTTC. Translating it yields CSVVGIRGVKDEQYF. The rearrangement joins TRBV29-1 to TRBJ2-7; a weak D match, TRBD2 (6 bases). V lost 4 bases and J 5 bases, leaving 21 bases between the germline ends. Germline values: CDR1 SQVTM, CDR2 ANQGSEA. The CDR3 contains 15 residues.

The chain links TRBV4-1 to TRBJ1-5; tentative D call: TRBD1 (6 bases). V was cut by 4 bases and J by 7 bases, with 14 bases left in between. Germline V gene sequence: CDR1 MGHRA, CDR2 YSYEKL. The CDR3 covers 14 residues. The CDR3 nucleotides read TGCGCCAGCAGCCCCCCGACAGGCCGCCAGCCCCAGCATTTT. It encodes CASSPPTGRQPQHF.

V and J are TRBV5-6 and TRBJ1-3; D perhaps matches TRBD1 (6 bases). Germline V gives CDR1 SGHDT, CDR2 YYEEEE. V shed 4 bases and J shed 1 base, with 15 bases lying between them. The CDR3 is 16 residues long. The CDR3 loop reads CASSPAGARSGNTIYF. The DNA of the CDR3 is TGTGCCAGCAGCCCCGCGGGGGCGCGGTCTGGAAACACCATATATTTT.

With regard to this clone: Other DNA sequences in this specimen translate into the identical CDR3. The gene calls are TRBV4-1 and TRBJ2-7; D may be TRBD2 (6 bases). CDR1 MGHRA and CDR2 YSYEKL come from the germline V gene. This CDR3 region has 15 residues. Trimming stripped 1 base from V and 3 bases from J, with 13 bases between. The CDR3 sequence: CASSQGPGEFYEQYF. CDR3 nucleotides: TGCGCCAGCAGCCAAGGGCCGGGGGAATTCTACGAGCAGTACTTC.

This clone was counted a single time. This chain's CDR3 is CASTRGLAGDYNEQFF. The CDR3 nucleotides are TGTGCCAGCACCCGTGGACTAGCGGGAGACTACAATGAGCAGTTCTTC. This sequence joins TRBV4-2 and TRBJ2-1; 13 bases match TRBD2. Germline CDR1 is LGHNA and CDR2 is YNFKEQ. V gave up 7 bases and J gave up 3 bases; unmatched junction bases: 6. This CDR3 is 16 amino acids long.

V usage is TRBV2 and J usage is TRBJ1-4, with D maybe TRBD1 (5 bases). Per germline, CDR1 SNHLY and CDR2 FYNNEI. This CDR3 region has 14 residues. The V end was cut by 6 bases, the J end by 8 bases, with 16 bases between. The CDR3 DNA follows: TGTGCCAGCAGAGAAAGGCAGGGCGGCGAAAAACTGTTTTTT. Its protein is CASRERQGGEKLFF.

The chain combines TRBV9 with TRBJ2-6; D remains unclear. The CDR3 spans 16 residues. Germline CDR1 is SGDLS and CDR2 is YYNGEE. Trimming left V 0 bases short and J 0 bases short, with 7 bases between. CDR3 sequence (DNA): TGTGCCAGCAGCGTAGCTACTCTCTCTGGGGCCAACGTCCTGACTTTC. Residues: CASSVATLSGANVLTF.

This chain links TRBV10-3 with TRBJ1-1; TRBD1 might be the D (5 bases). Trimming stripped 8 bases from V and 3 bases from J, with 16 bases between. CDR1 is ENHRY and CDR2 is SYGVKD in the germline V gene. The CDR3 covers 14 residues. Here the CDR3 reads CAIERTLGDTEAFF. For the CDR3, the DNA is TGTGCCATCGAACGGACCTTAGGGGACACTGAAGCTTTCTTT.

The chain carries TRBV5-1 and TRBJ1-2; D gene unclear. Trimming stripped 5 bases from V and 3 bases from J, with 23 bases between. The CDR3 is 17 amino acids. Germline V gene data show CDR1 as SGHRS and CDR2 as YFSETQ. The CDR3 region has the DNA TGCGCCAGCAGTTTATACCCAGCTAGCTACTCTGACTATGGCTACACCTTC. Protein: CASSLYPASYSDYGYTF.

This chain links TRBV23-1 with TRBJ1-5, with D possibly TRBD1 on 5 matching bases. TRBV23-1 qualifies as an ORF whose function is uncertain. Trimming removed 2 bases at V and 3 bases at J, with 14 bases between. The CDR3 is 16 amino acids. The CDR3 DNA is TGCGCCAGCAGTCAAGCCGACACAGGCGCCAATCAGCCCCAGCATTTT. Its protein is CASSQADTGANQPQHF.

This chain uses TRBV5-6 with TRBJ2-1, with D maybe TRBD1 (6 bases). The CDR3 length is 15 residues. CDR1 is SGHDT, CDR2 YYEEEE, per germline. Trimming removed 3 bases at V and 2 bases at J, with 12 bases between. CDR3 region: CASSSNRAPYNEQFF. In DNA, the CDR3 is TGTGCCAGCAGCTCAAACAGGGCTCCCTACAATGAGCAGTTCTTC.

V gene TRBV7-3 combines with J gene TRBJ2-1; 7 nucleotides agree with TRBD2. CDR1 and CDR2 (germline): SGHTA, FQGTGA. The CDR3 spans 13 residues. Losses at the gene ends were 0 bases for V and 9 bases for J; bases not matched to a gene: 2. This CDR3 reads CASSLTPGGEQFF. Written as DNA, the CDR3 is TGTGCCAGCAGCTTAACCCCGGGGGGTGAGCAGTTCTTC.

This chain links TRBV6-1 with TRBJ1-6, with a weak D call TRBD1 (6 bases). CDR3 length equals 16 residues. Germline V lookup: CDR1 MNHNS, CDR2 SASEGT. Trimming shortened V by 4 bases and J by 5 bases, and 15 bases separated the two germline ends. CDR3: CASSVWGPQDNSPLHF. The CDR3 nucleotides read TGTGCCAGCAGTGTTTGGGGGCCCCAGGATAATTCACCCCTCCACTTT.

CDR3 DNA sequence: TGTGCCACCAGCAGGGAGGATAGCACAGATACGCAGTATTTT. It is translated as CATSREDSTDTQYF. This chain links TRBV15 with TRBJ2-3, with D tentatively TRBD2 (5 bases). This CDR3 is built from 14 residues. Per germline, CDR1 LNHNV and CDR2 YYDKDF (reference sequence). V dropped 3 bases and J dropped 0 bases, with 7 bases sitting between them. Supplemented by reference TRBV15 and TRBJ2-3, the full variable domain reads DAMVIQNPRYQVTQFGKPVTLSCSQTLNHNVMYWYQQKSSQAPKLLFHYYDKDFNNEADTPDNFQSRRPNTSFCFLDIRSPGLGDTAMYLCATSREDSTDTQYFGPGTRLTVL.

This clone came up a few times. In DNA, the CDR3 is TGTGCCAGCAGCCCAGGGGACAGGGGATTAAGTGGAGAAAAACTGTTTTTT. Translating gives CASSPGDRGLSGEKLFF. This rearrangement joins TRBV7-6 to TRBJ1-4; TRBD1 matches 10 bases. The germline gives CDR1 SGHVS, CDR2 FNYEAQ. The CDR3 runs 17 residues. The V gene end was trimmed by 5 bases and the J gene end by 8 bases; junction bases not matched to a gene: 14.

This chain joins TRBV18 and TRBJ2-7; perhaps TRBD2 as D (5 bases). V lost 0 bases, J lost 4 bases, and 7 bases lay in between. Germline CDR1 reads KGHSH; CDR2 reads LQKENI. This CDR3 spans 13 amino acids. The DNA of the CDR3 is TGTGCCAGCTCACCACCGGGCGGGTACGAGCAGTACGTC. It specifies CASSPPGGYEQYV.

V usage is TRBV7-6 and J usage is TRBJ2-1; 9 bases are shared with TRBD2. The CDR3 runs 15 residues. V dropped 2 bases and J dropped 8; count of bases not matched to a gene: 7. Germline loops: CDR1 SGHVS, CDR2 FNYEAQ. The CDR3 region has the DNA TGTGCCAGCAGCTTACCAGCGGGAGGATCCGATGAGCAGTTCTTC. Protein product: CASSLPAGGSDEQFF.

The gene calls are TRBV7-9 and TRBJ1-1; D not certain. Germline V gene sequence: CDR1 SEHNR, CDR2 FQNEAQ (reference sequence). The CDR3 length is 12 residues. V was trimmed by 1 base and J by 6 bases, leaving 6 bases between them. CDR3 residues: CASSLGPSEAFF. The DNA of the CDR3 is TGTGCCAGCAGCTTAGGGCCCTCTGAAGCTTTCTTT.

The chain couples TRBV6-1 to TRBJ1-5, with 8 nucleotides matching TRBD1. The CDR3 covers 13 residues. V shed 6 bases, J shed 6 bases, and the junction held 4 bases outside the gene matches. The germline V gene has CDR1 MNHNS and CDR2 SASEGT. CDR3 residues: CASRTGESQPQHF. The CDR3 DNA reads TGTGCCAGCAGGACAGGGGAGAGTCAGCCCCAGCATTTT.

The rearrangement uses TRBV13 and TRBJ1-4; 7 nucleotides line up with TRBD1. The V gene end was trimmed by 6 bases and the J gene end by 15 bases; junction bases not matched to a gene: 10. The germline CDR1 and CDR2 sequences are PRHDT and FYEKMQ (reference sequence). The CDR3 totals 12 residues. The DNA of the CDR3 is TGTGCCAGCAGGGAGGGGGCGAGGATCATGTTTTTT. Translated, it gives CASREGARIMFF.

This clone was found once. The chain employs TRBV7-9 and TRBJ2-1, with 7 bases aligning to TRBD2. CDR1 is SEHNR and CDR2 is FQNEAQ in the germline V gene (reference sequence). CDR3 length: 15 residues. J gave up 7 bases and V 5 bases, and 11 bases lay outside the gene matches. As DNA, the CDR3 is TGTGCCAGCAGCCCCACCCTAGCGGAGGGGAATGAGCAGTTCTTC. Translation gives CASSPTLAEGNEQFF. Looking up the rest from reference TRBV7-9 and TRBJ2-1 gives the full variable domain: DTGVSQNPRHKITKRGQNVTFRCDPISEHNRLYWYRQTLGQGPEFLTYFQNEAQLEKSRLLSDRFSAERPKGSFSTLEIQRTEQGDSAMYLCASSPTLAEGNEQFFGPGTRLTVL.

The sample holds one count of this clone. The V and J genes are TRBV13 and TRBJ1-1; no definite D call. V shed 1 base and J shed 1 base, with 13 bases lying between them. The CDR3 is made up of 16 amino acids. Germline CDR1 and CDR2: PRHDT and FYEKMQ (reference sequence). The DNA of the CDR3 is TGTGCCAGCAGCTTAGCGAAAACAGTAAGGAACACTGAAGCTTTCTTT. It yields the protein CASSLAKTVRNTEAFF.